These T cell receptor beta chains were read from a single sample in a study of blood T cell repertoires in COVID-19. TCRdb's table, derived via immunoSEQ multiplex PCR, lists solely in-frame clones and lacks some. The repertoire holds about 200,000 clones, with more than 80% as singletons. The sample was PBMCs or T cells enriched from blood (not recorded which). The receptors here all came from a woman younger than 35 who had recovered from COVID-19. CDR3s leave out the opening cysteine and the closing phenylalanine or tryptophan.

j_call,v_call,cdr3_aa
TRBJ1-6,TRBV4-2,ASSQVEGGSPLH
TRBJ1-5,TRBV10-3,AISRDGGDQPQH
TRBJ1-1,TRBV29-1,SIIGQGYTEAF
TRBJ2-5,TRBV3-1/TRBV3-2,ASSQPTRTSGPTDLTETQY
TRBJ2-5,TRBV4-1,ASSSDRGGETQY
TRBJ1-6,TRBV7-2,ASSLKSQGLLNSPLH
TRBJ2-7,TRBV5-1,ASSPTQGKPGEQY
TRBJ2-1,TRBV5-1,ASSLEDSSWVGF
TRBJ2-1,TRBV18,ASSPLGTGKGHEQF
TRBJ1-1,TRBV7-9,ASSSRRGLNTEAF
TRBJ1-3,TRBV6-5,ASMPRAGQGDTIY
TRBJ2-3,TRBV11-1,ASSYRLAGSTDTQY
TRBJ2-3,TRBV24-1,ATSQGANTDTQY
TRBJ2-1,TRBV4-2,ASSQVEGDEQF
TRBJ2-3,TRBV24-1,ATSDLRRDTQY
TRBJ1-2,TRBV28,ASILDRGKYGYT
TRBJ1-4,TRBV29-1,SATGTGDEKLF
TRBJ1-1,TRBV4-1,ASSRGLALRVAF
TRBJ1-1,TRBV12-5,ASWGHTEAF
TRBJ2-1,TRBV28,ASRHRGYNEQF
TRBJ2-7,TRBV5-4,ASSGDPYEQY
TRBJ1-1,TRBV2,ASSEDSTEAF
TRBJ2-7,TRBV27,ASSSLAAYEQY
TRBJ2-7,TRBV9,ASSVPAGGAYEQY
TRBJ2-1,TRBV5-1,ASSLVGGSYNEQF
TRBJ1-5,TRBV24-1,ATSEDSLQPQH
TRBJ2-7,TRBV27,ASRKGTGGSYEQY
TRBJ1-5,TRBV21-1,ASSGYGFGQGAWTGNQPQH
TRBJ1-1,TRBV4-1,ASSQVDRGGFTEAF
TRBJ1-1,TRBV24-1,ATEEAPNTEAF